By its share, the clone carrying this T cell receptor beta chain is medium-sized. Its antigen remains unidentified. Trimming took 6 bases from V and 12 from J, leaving 21 bases between them. The germline V gene has CDR1 MNHEY and CDR2 SMNVEV (reference sequence). This CDR3 contains 15 residues. This sample was taken from a study of metastatic and nonmetastatic thyroid tumors. Looking at the study overall: It was across blood and tumor or nodule tissue from malignant and benign thyroid patients that repertoires were compared.

Original analysis: Built for papillary thyroid cancer, a distant-metastasis classifier drew on CDR3 differences across clinicopathological groups. TCRdb re-called clones from the PCR reads using MiXCR. TCRdb assigned the V and J calls; the authors' analysis was not used. The sample yields tens of thousands of clones, around 21% seen once. General study points: In both blood and tumor samples, TCR beta diversity was reported significantly higher for malignant than benign nodules.

Thyroid surgery was performed in patients who had received no treatment beforehand. Sequenced input: blood. This clonotype was obtained from a female donor with papillary thyroid cancer or a benign thyroid nodule (not recorded which). Some clones in this sample may be carry-over from other donors' samples. This chain joins TRBV27 and TRBJ1-6, with D maybe TRBD1 (6 bases). The CDR3 DNA sequence: TGTGCCAGCAGCCGACGGGGGGGCGATTGGGGACCCCTCCACTTT. Translated: CASSRRGGDWGPLHF.